This T cell receptor beta chain was identified during a study of blood T cell repertoires in COVID-19. Turning to the study itself: Cohort 3 donors were reported recovered after two negative PCRs, clearance, or symptom resolution. Sample material is recorded as cDNA or gDNA derived from T cells, B-cell-depleted T cells, or PBMCs.

Participant-given clinical history determined each cohort assignment. As handled by the study authors: Reference gene primer amplification gave nucleated cell count estimates. Sequencing was performed with immunoSEQ multiplex PCR; in TCRdb, only in-frame clones are kept and a portion is missing. That table furnishes V, J and clone size, whereas the DNA furnished D and trimming. The data contain roughly 200,000 clones, roughly 87% of them singletons. Germline assignment: CDR1 SGHRS and CDR2 YFSETQ. The junction had 10 bases not matched to a gene; V was cut back by 5 bases and J by 4 bases. This CDR3 has 15 residues.

The J gene is TRBJ2-3, the V gene TRBV5-1; 7 positions agree with TRBD1. Sequences were obtained from PBMCs or T cells enriched from blood (not recorded which). The sequence was collected from a young man in a cohort exposed to, infected with or recovered from COVID-19 (not recorded which). The CDR3 DNA reads as TGCGCCAGCAGACCACTCCGAGGGGGCGCAGATACGCAGTATTTT. It specifies CASRPLRGGADTQYF.